This T cell receptor (beta chain) was captured in a study of blood T cell repertoires in COVID-19. Turning to the study itself: Sites across the United States, Italy and Spain contributed samples from acute and convalescent COVID-19.

V lost 5 bases and J 0 bases, leaving 10 bases between the germline ends. The CDR3 extends over 14 amino acids. Germline V gene lookup returns CDR1 MNHEY and CDR2 SVGEGT. In the authors' methods: Amplification from reference gene primers served as the basis for estimated nucleated cell counts. Here immunoSEQ multiplex PCR was the method, and the copy in TCRdb shows in-frame clones only, minus some. That table furnishes V, J and clone size, whereas the DNA furnished D and trimming. The data show some 110,000 clones, approximately 90% seen once. This chain joins TRBV6-2 or TRBV6-3 and TRBJ1-1, with unresolved D. The sequenced sample consisted of peripheral blood. This clonotype was sampled from a human donor with active COVID-19. The donor label of this sample is uncertain. CDR3 in amino acids: CASSPGLMNTEAFF. The CDR3 bases are TGTGCCAGCAGTCCCGGGTTGATGAACACTGAAGCTTTCTTT.